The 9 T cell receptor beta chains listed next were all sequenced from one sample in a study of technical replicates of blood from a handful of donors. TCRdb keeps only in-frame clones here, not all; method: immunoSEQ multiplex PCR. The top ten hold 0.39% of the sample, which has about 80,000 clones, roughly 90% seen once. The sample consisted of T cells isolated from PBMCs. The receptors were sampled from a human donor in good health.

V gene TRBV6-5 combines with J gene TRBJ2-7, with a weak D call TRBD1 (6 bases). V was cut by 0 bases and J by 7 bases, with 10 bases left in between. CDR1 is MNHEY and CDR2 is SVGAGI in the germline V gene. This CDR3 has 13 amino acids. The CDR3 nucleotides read TGTGCCAGCAGTTACTCGAGGGGGAATGAGCAGTACTTC. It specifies CASSYSRGNEQYF.

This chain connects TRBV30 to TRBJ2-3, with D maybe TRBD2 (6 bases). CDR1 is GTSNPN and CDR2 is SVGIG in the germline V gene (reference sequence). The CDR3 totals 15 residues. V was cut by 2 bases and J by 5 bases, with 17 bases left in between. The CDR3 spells CAWSFYTGDRDTQYF. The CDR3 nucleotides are TGTGCCTGGAGTTTTTATACGGGAGACAGAGATACGCAGTATTTT.

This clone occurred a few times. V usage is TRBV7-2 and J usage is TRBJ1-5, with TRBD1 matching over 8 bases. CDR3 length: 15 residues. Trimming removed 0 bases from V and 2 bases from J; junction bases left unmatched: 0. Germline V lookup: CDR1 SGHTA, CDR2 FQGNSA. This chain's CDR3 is CASSLAGQGNQPQHF. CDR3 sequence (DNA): TGTGCCAGCAGCTTAGCGGGACAGGGCAATCAGCCCCAGCATTTT.

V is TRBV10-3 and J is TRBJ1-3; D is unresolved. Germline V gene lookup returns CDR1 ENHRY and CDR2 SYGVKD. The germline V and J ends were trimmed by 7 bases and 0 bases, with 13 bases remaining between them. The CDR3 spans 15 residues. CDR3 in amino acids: CAITDGLSSGNTIYF. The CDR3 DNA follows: TGTGCCATCACCGACGGACTGAGCTCTGGAAACACCATATATTTT.

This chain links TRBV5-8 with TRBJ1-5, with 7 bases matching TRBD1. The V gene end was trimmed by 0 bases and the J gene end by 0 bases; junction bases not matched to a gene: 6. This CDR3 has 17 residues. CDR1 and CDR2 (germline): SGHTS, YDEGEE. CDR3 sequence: CASSLDRGGNSNQPQHF. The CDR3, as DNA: TGTGCCAGCAGCTTGGATCGAGGGGGCAATAGCAATCAGCCCCAGCATTTT.

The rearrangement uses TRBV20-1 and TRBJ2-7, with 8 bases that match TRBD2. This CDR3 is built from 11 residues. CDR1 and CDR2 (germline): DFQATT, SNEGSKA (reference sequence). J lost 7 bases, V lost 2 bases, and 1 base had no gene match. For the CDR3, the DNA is TGCAGTGCTAGACTAGCGGGTGAGCAGTACTTC. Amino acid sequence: CSARLAGEQYF.

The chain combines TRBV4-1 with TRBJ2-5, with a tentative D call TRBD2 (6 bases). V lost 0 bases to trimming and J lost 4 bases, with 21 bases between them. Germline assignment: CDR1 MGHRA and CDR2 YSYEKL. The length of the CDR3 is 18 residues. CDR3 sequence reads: CASSQETGLVLGGETQYF. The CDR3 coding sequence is TGCGCCAGCAGCCAAGAAACGGGACTCGTTCTGGGGGGAGAGACCCAGTACTTC.

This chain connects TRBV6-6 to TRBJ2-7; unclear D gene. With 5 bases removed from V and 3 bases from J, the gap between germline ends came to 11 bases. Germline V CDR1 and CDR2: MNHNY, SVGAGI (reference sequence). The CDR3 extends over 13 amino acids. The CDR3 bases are TGTGCCAGCAGTCCCCGGGTAGACTACGAGCAGTACTTC. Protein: CASSPRVDYEQYF.

CDR3 sequence (DNA): TGCAGCGTTGAAGGACAGGGGACAAACACCATATATTTT. Protein sequence: CSVEGQGTNTIYF. The chain is built from TRBV29-1 and TRBJ1-3; the match to TRBD1 covers 8 bases. CDR3 length: 13 residues. Germline values: CDR1 SQVTM, CDR2 ANQGSEA. After removal of 1 base from V and 6 bases from J, the junction contained 2 bases not matched to a gene.